The rows below give T cell receptor beta chains drawn from one sample of a study of tumor T cells in aggressive B-cell lymphoma. The table came from immunoSEQ multiplex PCR; TCRdb's copy has only in-frame clones and leaves some out. Here the sample spans several thousand clones, roughly 85% being singletons. Sequenced material: tumor tissue. These receptors came from an adult with diffuse large B cell lymphoma. The CDR3 runs from the conserved cysteine through the conserved F or W. Fields, in order: J gene, D gene, clone size, V gene, CDR3 DNA, CDR3 protein. A D gene is named only where the DNA matches it firmly. Not every row has a clone size; where given, it reads once, few, many or a size class.

TRBJ1-5 | - | - | TRBV28 | TGTGCCAGCAGGAAAACAGGGCATCAGCCCCAGCATTTT | CASRKTGHQPQHF
TRBJ2-1 | - | - | TRBV7-8 | TGTGCCAGCAGCTTAATCAGTGCTTCGAAGTTCTTC | CASSLISASKFF
TRBJ2-6 | TRBD1 | - | TRBV7-9 | TGTGCCAGCAGCTCACCGGGAAGGACAGGGGCCTCTGGGGCCAACGTCCTGACTTTC | CASSSPGRTGASGANVLTF
TRBJ2-7 | TRBD1 | large | TRBV5-6 | TGTGCCAGCAGCACCCCGGACAGGATCTCCTACGAGCAGTACTTC | CASSTPDRISYEQYF
TRBJ2-1 | - | - | TRBV29-1 | TGCAGCGTTGAGTGGCAGGGCAATGAGCAGTTCTTC | CSVEWQGNEQFF
TRBJ1-2 | TRBD1 | - | TRBV7-2 | TGTGCCAGCAGCTTAACGCGGACAGGGTGGGGCTACACCTTC | CASSLTRTGWGYTF
TRBJ2-7 | TRBD1 | - | TRBV4-1 | TGCGCCAGCAGCCCGCCAGGACAGGGGGGAGTCGGGGAGCAGTACTTC | CASSPPGQGGVGEQYF
TRBJ1-1 | TRBD1 | few | TRBV9 | TGTGCCAGCAGCGAACAGGGGTGGACTGAAGCTTTCTTT | CASSEQGWTEAFF
TRBJ1-1 | TRBD1 | - | TRBV9 | TGTGCCAGCAGCGCCGGGACAGAAATAACTGAAGCTTTCTTT | CASSAGTEITEAFF
TRBJ1-2 | - | - | TRBV27 | TGTGCCAGCAGTTTACGGGGGGCATGGAACTATGGCTACACCTTC | CASSLRGAWNYGYTF
TRBJ2-3 | - | - | TRBV5-1 | TGCGCCAGCAGCGGAATACCCGGGGTTGGAGATACGCAGTATTTT | CASSGIPGVGDTQYF
TRBJ1-1 | - | - | TRBV29-1 | TGCAGCACCTCAGGGCGGGGATTGAGGACTGAAGCTTTCTTT | CSTSGRGLRTEAFF
TRBJ1-6 | - | - | TRBV5-6 | TGTGCCAGCAGCTTGTTACAGGGATCATATTCACCCCTCCACTTT | CASSLLQGSYSPLHF
TRBJ2-1 | - | - | TRBV7-2 | TGTGCCAGCAGCTTAGCCCGGGGGAGCTCCTACAATGAGCAGTTCTTC | CASSLARGSSYNEQFF
TRBJ2-3 | TRBD2 | - | TRBV19 | TGTGCCAGTATGAGGCGCGGGGGGCCAGATACGCAGTATTTT | CASMRRGGPDTQYF
TRBJ2-3 | TRBD1 | - | TRBV7-6 | TGTGCCAGCAGCTCCGGACAGGGGTACACAGATACGCAGTATTTT | CASSSGQGYTDTQYF
TRBJ1-2 | - | - | TRBV27 | TGTGCCAGCAGGCCCTGGGGATCTGGAGGCTCCTACACCTTC | CASRPWGSGGSYTF
TRBJ1-1 | - | - | TRBV5-1 | TGCGCCAGCAGCCCCTCCGCAGGGGCTAACACTGAAGCTTTCTTT | CASSPSAGANTEAFF
TRBJ2-7 | TRBD1 | - | TRBV28 | TGTGCCAGCCGCGGACAGGCTGACTACGAGCAGTACTTC | CASRGQADYEQYF
TRBJ1-1 | - | once | TRBV7-3 | TGTGCCAGCAGCCCTATGGGGGGAACTGAAGCTTTCTTT | CASSPMGGTEAFF
TRBJ1-5 | - | - | TRBV4-1 | TGCGCCAGCAGCCAAGCAGCGACAGATCCCTCCGAGGCCCAGCATTTT | CASSQAATDPSEAQHF
TRBJ2-7 | TRBD1 | - | TRBV28 | TGTGCCAGCAGTTCCCCGGGACAGGGTTTTTACGAGCAGTACTTC | CASSSPGQGFYEQYF
TRBJ2-1 | - | - | TRBV7-6 | TGTGCCAGCAGCTTATACGGCGGGGGCATCCTCTACAATGAGCAGTTCTTC | CASSLYGGGILYNEQFF
TRBJ2-1 | TRBD2 | - | TRBV6-5 | TGTGCCAGCAGTTCCCCTGACAGCGGGGGGTTTGATGAGCAGTTCTTC | CASSSPDSGGFDEQFF
TRBJ1-2 | TRBD1 | - | TRBV30 | TGTGCCTGGAGTGTAGCAGGGGGCAATGGCTACACCTTC | CAWSVAGGNGYTF
TRBJ2-7 | TRBD1 | once | TRBV7-2 | TGTGCCAGCAGCTCCGGGACAGGGGTTCACGAGCAGTACTTC | CASSSGTGVHEQYF
TRBJ2-2 | - | once | TRBV4-3 | TGCGCCAGCAGCCAAGAGAGTATTACAGCTACTAACACCGGGGAGCTGTTTTTT | CASSQESITATNTGELFF
TRBJ2-7 | - | few | TRBV6-5 | TGTGCCAGCAGTTACCGGCAGGTGAATTACGAGCAGTACTTC | CASSYRQVNYEQYF
TRBJ2-1 | TRBD2 | - | TRBV7-3 | TGTGCCAGCAGCACCAGGTCGGCGGGGGGTTACAATGAGCAGTTCTTC | CASSTRSAGGYNEQFF
TRBJ2-1 | - | - | TRBV6-4 | TGTGCCAGCGCAAGACAGTTACACAATGAGCAGTTCTTC | CASARQLHNEQFF
TRBJ2-5 | - | - | TRBV6-6 | TGTGCCAGCACCGGACACCAGGGGCAAGAGACCCAGTACTTC | CASTGHQGQETQYF
TRBJ1-1 | - | - | TRBV5-8 | TGTGCCAGCAGTAGGACGGACATGAACACTGAAGCTTTCTTT | CASSRTDMNTEAFF
TRBJ2-5 | TRBD2 | - | TRBV5-8 | TGTGCCAGCGGGCGGGGGTTACAAGAGACCCAGTACTTC | CASGRGLQETQYF
TRBJ1-2 | - | - | TRBV5-8 | TGTGCCAGCAGCTTAGCAGGGGCGATGCATGGCTACACCTTC | CASSLAGAMHGYTF
TRBJ1-5 | - | - | TRBV27 | TGTGCCAGCAGTTTATGGTCCGGGGGGGCGAGCAATCAGCCCCAGCATTTT | CASSLWSGGASNQPQHF
TRBJ2-1 | - | - | TRBV7-7 | TGTGCTAGCAGCCCCCTCCAGGGTCTAAGCTCCTACAATGAGCAGTTCTTC | CASSPLQGLSSYNEQFF
TRBJ2-1 | - | - | TRBV28 | TGTGCCAGCAGTCCGTCGGGGGGCGGATACAATGAGCAGTTCTTC | CASSPSGGGYNEQFF
TRBJ2-1 | TRBD1 | once | TRBV7-2 | TGTGCCAGCAGCTCGATCAGACAGGGTGAGCAGTTCTTC | CASSSIRQGEQFF
TRBJ2-7 | TRBD1 | once | TRBV4-2 | TGTGCCAGCAGCCAAGAGAGACAGGGGTACGAGCAGTACTTC | CASSQERQGYEQYF
TRBJ2-2 | TRBD1 | - | TRBV4-1 | TGCGCCAGCAGCCGAGGGGACAGGGCGGACGGGGAGCTGTTTTTT | CASSRGDRADGELFF
TRBJ1-4 | - | once | TRBV7-9 | TGTGCCACGGCCCTAGAGGGCCGCCTTAATGAAAAACTGTTTTTT | CATALEGRLNEKLFF
TRBJ1-1 | TRBD1 | - | TRBV15 | TGTGCCACCAGCAGAGGGGGGACAGGGGACACTGAAGCTTTCTTT | CATSRGGTGDTEAFF
TRBJ2-1 | TRBD1 | large | TRBV5-5 | TGTGCCAGCAGCCTCGGGACAGGGTATGAGCAGTTCTTC | CASSLGTGYEQFF
TRBJ2-2 | - | - | TRBV2 | TGTGCCAGCAACAGGGCGAACACCGGGGAGCTGTTTTTT | CASNRANTGELFF
TRBJ1-1 | TRBD1 | - | TRBV7-9 | TGTGCCACCCTCGACGGGCAGGGGGACACTGAAGCTTTCTTT | CATLDGQGDTEAFF
TRBJ2-1 | TRBD2 | - | TRBV19 | TGTGCCAGTAGTATGGGACTAGCGGGGGGGTTCTACAATGAGCAGTTCTTC | CASSMGLAGGFYNEQFF
TRBJ2-7 | TRBD1 | - | TRBV28 | TGTGCCAGCAGCCTATCGGGCGGGACAGGGGGATACGAGCAGTACTTC | CASSLSGGTGGYEQYF
TRBJ1-4 | - | - | TRBV11-2 | TGTGCCAGCAGCTCCTTGGGCTCAACTAATGAAAAACTGTTTTTT | CASSSLGSTNEKLFF